One and the same sample provided the 32 T cell receptor beta chains below, sequenced in a study of monozygotic twins with inflammatory bowel disease. TCRdb reprocessed the 5' RACE reads and reports one entry per CDR3 protein, with no DNA. In total, the table holds about 160,000 distinct CDR3 sequences. Sequencing input: blood. All receptors derive from a human donor with ulcerative colitis or Crohn's disease, or a healthy co-twin of an affected twin (not recorded which).

V and J are TRBV2 and TRBJ2-3. The CDR3 has 16 residues. CDR1 is SNHLY and CDR2 is FYNNEI in the germline V gene. The chain's CDR3 is CASRATPPRSTDTQYF.

The rearrangement links TRBV4-3 to TRBJ2-1. Per germline, CDR1 LGHNA and CDR2 YSLEER. This CDR3 comprises 17 residues. The CDR3 spells CASSPKVGSRSYNEQFF.

V is TRBV3-1 and J is TRBJ2-4; absent DNA, TCRdb's TRBD1 call cannot be checked. In germline, CDR1 is LGHDT, CDR2 YNNKEL (reference sequence). The CDR3 has 17 residues. CDR3 amino acids: CASSQDPGGGAKNIQYF. Together with reference TRBV3-1 and TRBJ2-4, the CDR3 gives the full variable domain: DTAVSQTPKYLVTQMGNDKSIKCEQNLGHDTMYWYKQDSKKFLKIMFSYNNKELIINETVPNRFSPKSPDKAHLNLHINSLELGDSAVYFCASSQDPGGGAKNIQYFGAGTRLSVL.

This chain uses TRBV29-1 with TRBJ2-2; TCRdb's D call, TRBD1, is unchecked because there is no DNA. Per germline, CDR1 SQVTM and CDR2 ANQGSEA. The CDR3 covers 15 residues. CDR3 region: CSVPRGRGRTGELFF.

The chain couples TRBV7-3 to TRBJ2-1; TCRdb calls TRBD2, which cannot be checked without DNA. Germline V lookup: CDR1 SGHTA, CDR2 FQGTGA. CDR3 length equals 11 residues. This chain's CDR3 is CASRLEGTLFF.

V and J are TRBV5-1 and TRBJ2-2. Germline V lookup: CDR1 SGHRS, CDR2 YFSETQ. This CDR3 contains 17 residues. The chain's CDR3 is CASSLEGYRSGTGELFF.

The chain joins TRBV20-1 to TRBJ2-2; checking the TCRdb D call of TRBD2 is not possible without DNA. CDR1 and CDR2 from the germline V gene are DFQATT and SNEGSKA (reference sequence). The CDR3 runs 14 residues. The CDR3 spells CSAHGSANTGELFF.

This chain joins TRBV5-1 and TRBJ2-1; TCRdb names TRBD2, which stays unverified in the absence of DNA. The CDR3 is 17 residues long. Germline assignment: CDR1 SGHRS and CDR2 YFSETQ. CDR3 in amino acids: CASSLDLTSGRANEQFF.

The J gene is TRBJ2-2, the V gene TRBV7-9; the D gene TCRdb calls, TRBD1, cannot be checked with no DNA. The CDR3 runs 16 residues. Germline V gene data show CDR1 as SEHNR and CDR2 as FQNEAQ (reference sequence). The CDR3 loop is CASSFQGMTGSGELFF.

The chain couples TRBV28 to TRBJ2-7; the D call of TRBD2 rests on TCRdb alone, since no DNA is present to check it. The CDR3 contains 15 residues. The V gene's germline CDR1 is MDHEN and CDR2 SYDVKM. The CDR3 loop reads CASSLTLRGRYEQYF.

The chain combines TRBV7-8 with TRBJ2-7; TCRdb's assignment of TRBD2 cannot be checked, as there is no DNA. The germline V gene encodes CDR1 SGHVS and CDR2 FQNEAQ. The CDR3 covers 14 residues. CDR3 loop: CASSLLSGEHEQYF.

The chain uses TRBV7-2 and TRBJ2-3; TCRdb calls TRBD1, which cannot be checked without DNA. Germline CDR1 and CDR2: SGHTA and FQGNSA. The CDR3 has 14 residues. The CDR3 protein is CASSLAPGGDTQYF. Variable domain in full (rest from reference TRBV7-2 and TRBJ2-3): GAGVSQSPSNKVTEKGKDVELRCDPISGHTALYWYRQSLGQGLEFLIYFQGNSAPDKSGLPSDRFSAERTGGSVSTLTIQRTQQEDSAVYLCASSLAPGGDTQYFGPGTRLTVL.

The chain couples TRBV29-1 to TRBJ2-3; TCRdb names TRBD2, which stays unverified in the absence of DNA. Germline V gene lookup returns CDR1 SQVTM and CDR2 ANQGSEA. The CDR3 is 18 amino acids. The chain's CDR3 is CSVDGRGDPPASTDTQYF.

This sequence joins TRBV11-2 and TRBJ2-3; the TRBD2 assignment by TCRdb is unverifiable without DNA. The CDR3 has 16 residues. CDR1 is SGHAT and CDR2 is FQNNGV in the germline V gene. CDR3 region: CASGRGTSGRTDTQYF.

The J gene is TRBJ1-1, the V gene TRBV28. CDR1 MDHEN and CDR2 SYDVKM come from the germline V gene. The CDR3 covers 15 residues. CDR3 protein: CASSLWQRSNTEAFF. The full variable domain, its missing parts supplied by reference TRBV28 and TRBJ1-1, is DVKVTQSSRYLVKRTGEKVFLECVQDMDHENMFWYRQDPGLGLRLIYFSYDVKMKEKGDIPEGYSVSREKKERFSLILESASTNQTSMYLCASSLWQRSNTEAFFGQGTRLTVV.

The V gene is TRBV3-1, the J gene TRBJ2-7. The CDR3 is made up of 13 amino acids. The germline CDR1 and CDR2 sequences are LGHDT and YNNKEL (reference sequence). This chain's CDR3 is CASSSKRGTEQYF.

The rearrangement links TRBV5-1 to TRBJ2-1; the D call from TCRdb, TRBD2, cannot be confirmed without DNA. The CDR3 extends over 18 amino acids. The germline V gene encodes CDR1 SGHRS and CDR2 YFSETQ. The CDR3: CASSLGLATSSSYNEQFF.

J is TRBJ2-1 and V is TRBV14. The CDR3 length is 13 residues. CDR1 is SGHDN, CDR2 FVKESK, per germline. The CDR3 loop reads CASSQHYYNEQFF.

This rearrangement joins TRBV4-1 to TRBJ2-4; the TRBD1 assignment by TCRdb is unverifiable without DNA. Germline V gives CDR1 MGHRA, CDR2 YSYEKL. This CDR3 is 18 amino acids long. The CDR3 loop is CASSQVGRGALAKNIQYF.

The V gene is TRBV18, the J gene TRBJ2-5; TCRdb selects TRBD1, and the lack of DNA leaves this call unchecked. This CDR3 is built from 14 residues. Germline V gene lookup returns CDR1 KGHSH and CDR2 LQKENI. The chain's CDR3 is CASSPDTGLETQYF.

The rearrangement links TRBV7-9 to TRBJ1-1. Germline V lookup: CDR1 SEHNR, CDR2 FQNEAQ (reference sequence). This CDR3 has 12 amino acids. The CDR3 is CASSPSNTEAFF.

The gene calls are TRBV28 and TRBJ2-1. This CDR3 has 11 residues. Germline CDR1 MDHEN, CDR2 SYDVKM. CDR3 sequence: CASSFFAEQFF.

The J gene is TRBJ2-5, the V gene TRBV5-1. The CDR3 is made up of 12 amino acids. From germline, CDR1 is SGHRS and CDR2 YFSETQ. CDR3: CASSEVQETQYF.

The chain carries TRBV5-6 and TRBJ2-5; TCRdb returns TRBD1, unconfirmable since there is no DNA. The CDR3 sequence is 16 residues long. Germline V gene sequence: CDR1 SGHDT, CDR2 YYEEEE. The CDR3 here is CASSEQNRDTQETQYF.

The CDR3 reads CASSLDRQGAPDTQYF. The gene calls are TRBV11-2 and TRBJ2-3; the TCRdb D gene call, TRBD1, has no DNA to confirm it. CDR3 length: 16 amino acids. Germline V gene lookup returns CDR1 SGHAT and CDR2 FQNNGV.

The chain uses TRBV25-1 and TRBJ2-7; TCRdb's D call of TRBD2 is untestable without DNA. The CDR3 covers 14 residues. The germline CDR1 and CDR2 sequences are MGHDK and SYGVNS. CDR3 sequence: CASTTSGRMNEQYF.

J is TRBJ2-1 and V is TRBV3-1. CDR1 is LGHDT and CDR2 is YNNKEL in the germline V gene (reference sequence). CDR3 length: 13 amino acids. This CDR3 is CASSHNFDNEQFF.

This sequence joins TRBV7-3 and TRBJ2-2; the D call from TCRdb, TRBD2, cannot be confirmed without DNA. The germline gives CDR1 SGHTA, CDR2 FQGTGA. The CDR3 covers 18 residues. The CDR3 protein is CASSLRGARYSNTGELFF. Using reference TRBV7-3 and TRBJ2-2 for the parts outside the CDR3, the full variable domain is GAGVSQTPSNKVTEKGKYVELRCDPISGHTALYWYRQSLGQGPEFLIYFQGTGAADDSGLPNDRFFAVRPEGSVSTLKIQRTERGDSAVYLCASSLRGARYSNTGELFFGEGSRLTVL.

The chain couples TRBV20-1 to TRBJ1-1; TCRdb reports TRBD1, a call that lacks DNA to check it against. Germline V gene sequence: CDR1 DFQATT, CDR2 SNEGSKA (reference sequence). The CDR3 sequence is 16 residues long. CDR3 sequence: CSARDRISRGRLEAFF.

The chain combines TRBV28 with TRBJ2-5; the TCRdb call, TRBD1, lacks DNA for checking. The CDR3 is 14 amino acids. Germline values: CDR1 MDHEN, CDR2 SYDVKM. This chain's CDR3 is CASSRGEAQETQYF.

The chain employs TRBV5-1 and TRBJ2-7. CDR1 SGHRS and CDR2 YFSETQ come from the germline V gene. CDR3 length: 12 residues. The CDR3 sequence: CASSLKGYEQYF.

The CDR3 reads CATSSSVALPYEQYF. V usage is TRBV24-1 and J usage is TRBJ2-7; the D call from TCRdb, TRBD2, cannot be confirmed without DNA. The CDR3 has 15 residues. The germline gives CDR1 KGHDR, CDR2 SFDVKD.